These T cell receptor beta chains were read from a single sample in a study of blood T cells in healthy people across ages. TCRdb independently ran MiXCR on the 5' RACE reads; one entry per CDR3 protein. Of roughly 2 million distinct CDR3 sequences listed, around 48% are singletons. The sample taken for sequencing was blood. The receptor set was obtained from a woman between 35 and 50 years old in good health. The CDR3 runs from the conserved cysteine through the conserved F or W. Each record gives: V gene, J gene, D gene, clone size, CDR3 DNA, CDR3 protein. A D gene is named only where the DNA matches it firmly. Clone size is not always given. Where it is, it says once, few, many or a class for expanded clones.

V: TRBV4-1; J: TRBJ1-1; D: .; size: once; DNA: TGCGCCAGCAGCCAAGATCGGGCAGACACTGAAGCTTTCTTT; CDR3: CASSQDRADTEAFF
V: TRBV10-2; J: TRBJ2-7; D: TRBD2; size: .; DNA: TGCGCCAGCAGTGAGACCGCCCCGGGAGGGGGGATGTACGAGCAGTACTTC; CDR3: CASSETAPGGGMYEQYF
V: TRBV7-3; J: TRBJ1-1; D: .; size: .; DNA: TGTGCCAGCAGCTCCACGGGACACCGGAATACTGAAGCTTTCTTT; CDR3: CASSSTGHRNTEAFF
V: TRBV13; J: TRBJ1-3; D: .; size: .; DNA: TGTGCCAGCAGCTTAGATCCCCTTATCTCTGGAAACACCATATATTTT; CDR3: CASSLDPLISGNTIYF
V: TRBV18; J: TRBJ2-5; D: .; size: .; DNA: TGTGCCAGCTCAGATCCGGGATCGAAAGAGGCCCAGTACTTC; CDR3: CASSDPGSKEAQYF
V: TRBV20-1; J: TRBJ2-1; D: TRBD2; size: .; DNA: TGCAGTGCTAGAGGGACTAGCGGGAGGGTGTATGAGCAGTTCTTC; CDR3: CSARGTSGRVYEQFF
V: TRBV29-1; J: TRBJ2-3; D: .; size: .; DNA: TGCAGCGTTGACTGGCGGAACACAGATACGCAGTATTTT; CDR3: CSVDWRNTDTQYF
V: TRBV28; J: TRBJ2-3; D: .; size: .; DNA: TGTGCCAGCAGTTTATACCAGGGGGGGAGCACAGATACGCAGTATTTT; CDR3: CASSLYQGGSTDTQYF
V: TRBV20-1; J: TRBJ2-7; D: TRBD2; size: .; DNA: TGCAGTGCCCATCTAGCGGGGGACGAGCAGTACTTC; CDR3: CSAHLAGDEQYF
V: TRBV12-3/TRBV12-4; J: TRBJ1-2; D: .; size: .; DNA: TGTGCCAGCAGCCCTTCTACAGGGAGATCCTCCTATGGCTACACCTTC; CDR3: CASSPSTGRSSYGYTF
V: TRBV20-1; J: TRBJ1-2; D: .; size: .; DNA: TGCAGTGCTAGCCCCATACCACCTGGCTACACCTTC; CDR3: CSASPIPPGYTF
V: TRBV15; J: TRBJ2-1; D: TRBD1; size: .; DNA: TGTGCCACCAGCCGGGACAGCTTAAATGAGCAGTTCTTC; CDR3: CATSRDSLNEQFF
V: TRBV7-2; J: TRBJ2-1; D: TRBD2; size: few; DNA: TGTGCCAGCAGCTTAACCGCTTCGGCGGGGGGTCTTTACAATGAGCAGTTCTTC; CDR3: CASSLTASAGGLYNEQFF
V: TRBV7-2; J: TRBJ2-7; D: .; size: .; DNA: TGTGCCAGCTGCGGCCAGGGGAGCGAGCAGTACTTC; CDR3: CASCGQGSEQYF
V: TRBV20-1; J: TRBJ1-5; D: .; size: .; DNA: TGCAGTGCTAGAGATCAGGTAGGAGGTGGGCGGATTAAGGATAGCAATCAGCCCCAGCATTTT; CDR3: CSARDQVGGGRIKDSNQPQHF
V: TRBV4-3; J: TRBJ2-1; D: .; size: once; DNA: TGCGCCAGCAGCCAAGCTTCAGCGGCCCTACAGTTCTTC; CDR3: CASSQASAALQFF
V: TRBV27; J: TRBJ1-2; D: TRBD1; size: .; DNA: TGTGCCAGCAGTCCTACCCCAGGGGGCATGGGAGGCTACACCTTC; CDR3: CASSPTPGGMGGYTF
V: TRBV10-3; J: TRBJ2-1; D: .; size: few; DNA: TGTGCCCTCAGGGCGGAGGGGAGCTCCTACAATGAGCAGTTCTTC; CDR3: CALRAEGSSYNEQFF
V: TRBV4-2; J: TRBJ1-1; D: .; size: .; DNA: TGTGCCAGCAGCCCTTCAGACAACACTGAAGCTTTCTTT; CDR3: CASSPSDNTEAFF
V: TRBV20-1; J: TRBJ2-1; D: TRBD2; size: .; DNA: TGCAGTGCTAGAGTGTGGCGGGGGGGGCTATACAATGAGCAGTTCTTC; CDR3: CSARVWRGGLYNEQFF
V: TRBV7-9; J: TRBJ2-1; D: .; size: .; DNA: TGTGCCAGCAACTCCCGGCCCCTATCGGGGGAATACAATGAGCAGTTCTTC; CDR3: CASNSRPLSGEYNEQFF
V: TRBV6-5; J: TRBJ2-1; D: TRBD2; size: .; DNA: TGTGCCAGCTTGGCAGCGGGGGGCCTTAATGAGCAGTTCTTC; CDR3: CASLAAGGLNEQFF
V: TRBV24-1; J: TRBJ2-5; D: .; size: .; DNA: TGTGCCACCAGTGGGTGGGCACAGGAAGAGGAGACCCAGTACTTC; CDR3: CATSGWAQEEETQYF
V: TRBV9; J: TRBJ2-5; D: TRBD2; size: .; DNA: TGTGCCAGCAGCGTCCCCAGGGGCGGGGGGGCCAATGAGCAGTACTTC; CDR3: CASSVPRGGGANEQYF
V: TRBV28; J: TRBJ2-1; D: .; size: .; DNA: TGTGCCAGCAGTCCTACAGGATTCCCTTACAATGAGCAGTTCTTC; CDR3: CASSPTGFPYNEQFF
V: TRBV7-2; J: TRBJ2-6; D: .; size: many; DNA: TGTGCCAGCAGCTTAGCAGGGGGGCGGTCTGGGGCCAACGTCCTGACTTTC; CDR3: CASSLAGGRSGANVLTF
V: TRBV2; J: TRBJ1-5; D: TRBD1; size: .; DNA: TGTGCCAGCAGCCCCGCAGGTCGGAGACAGGGTAATCAGCCCCAGCATTTT; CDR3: CASSPAGRRQGNQPQHF
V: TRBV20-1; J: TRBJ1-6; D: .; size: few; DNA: TGCAGTGCTAGCGGGCCACCCGATTCACCCCTCCACTTT; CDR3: CSASGPPDSPLHF
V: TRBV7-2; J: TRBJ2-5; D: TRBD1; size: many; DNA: TGTGCCAGCAGCTTAGGAGGGGGCAGGGGAGAGACCCAGTACTTC; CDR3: CASSLGGGRGETQYF
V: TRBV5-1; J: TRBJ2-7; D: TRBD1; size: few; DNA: TGCGCCAGCAGCAAGTGGGACAGGGCTAGCTCCTACGAGCAGTACTTC; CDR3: CASSKWDRASSYEQYF
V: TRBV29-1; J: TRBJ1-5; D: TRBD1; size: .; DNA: TGCAGCGTTCTCGACAGGGCAAATCAGCCCCAGCATTTT; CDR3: CSVLDRANQPQHF
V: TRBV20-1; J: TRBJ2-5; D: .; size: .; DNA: TGCAGTGCTAGAGGAGACCTCCCTAGTAAAGAGACCCAGTACTTC; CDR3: CSARGDLPSKETQYF
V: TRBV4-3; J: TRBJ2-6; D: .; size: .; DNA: TGCGCCAGCAGCCAAGAGGCAGGGATCGGGGCCAACGTCCTGACTTTC; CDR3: CASSQEAGIGANVLTF
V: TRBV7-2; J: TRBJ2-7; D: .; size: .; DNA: TGTGCCAGCAGCTTTCAAGAGAGCTCCTACGAGCAGTACTTC; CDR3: CASSFQESSYEQYF
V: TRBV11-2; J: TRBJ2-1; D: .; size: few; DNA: TGTGCCAGCAGCTTAGATCGTAGGGTCAATGAGCAGTTCTTC; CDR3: CASSLDRRVNEQFF
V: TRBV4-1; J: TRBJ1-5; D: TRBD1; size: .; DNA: TGCGCCAGCAGCCCGCAGGGGGCCCCTAGCAATCAGCCCCAGCATTTT; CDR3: CASSPQGAPSNQPQHF
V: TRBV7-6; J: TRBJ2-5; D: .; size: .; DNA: TGTGCCAGCAGTTCGACAGTTTCGGGGCAGACCCAGTACTTC; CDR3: CASSSTVSGQTQYF
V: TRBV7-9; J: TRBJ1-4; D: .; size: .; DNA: TGTGCCAGCAGTCGCTTGGGGCGGACTAATGAAAAACTGTTTTTT; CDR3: CASSRLGRTNEKLFF
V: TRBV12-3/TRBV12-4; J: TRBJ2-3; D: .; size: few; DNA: TGTGCCAGCAGACGAGGGTGGACAGATACGCAGTATTTT; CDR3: CASRRGWTDTQYF
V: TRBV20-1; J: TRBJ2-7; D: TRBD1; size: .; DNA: TGCAGTGCTAGTTGGGAGACAGGGGAGTACGAGCAGTACTTC; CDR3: CSASWETGEYEQYF
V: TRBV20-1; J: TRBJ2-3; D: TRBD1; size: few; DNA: TGCAGTGCTGAGTCGAGGGGGCGGAGGACAGATACGCAGTATTTT; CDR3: CSAESRGRRTDTQYF
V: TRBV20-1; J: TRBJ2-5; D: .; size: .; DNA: TGCAGTGCTAGAGATCACGAGGGGTCGAAAGAGACCCAGTACTTC; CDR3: CSARDHEGSKETQYF
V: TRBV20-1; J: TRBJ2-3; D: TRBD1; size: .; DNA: TGCAGTGCTAGACGTCACAGGGGCGGCGGCACAGATACGCAGTATTTT; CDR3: CSARRHRGGGTDTQYF
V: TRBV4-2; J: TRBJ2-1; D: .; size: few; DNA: TGTGCCAGCAGCCAAGAGTCCCCTACTAGGGTCGCCTACAATGAGCAGTTCTTC; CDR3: CASSQESPTRVAYNEQFF
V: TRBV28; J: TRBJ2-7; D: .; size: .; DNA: TGTGCCAGCAGTGCAGCGAGAGGATCTCCTAACGAGCAGTACTTC; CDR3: CASSAARGSPNEQYF
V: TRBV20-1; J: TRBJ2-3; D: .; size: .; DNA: TGCAGTGCTAGAGCGAAGGAGAATACGCAGTATTTT; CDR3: CSARAKENTQYF
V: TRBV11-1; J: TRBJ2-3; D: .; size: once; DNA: TGTGCCAGCAGCTTAAGGGTCCGAGATACGCAGTATTTT; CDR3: CASSLRVRDTQYF
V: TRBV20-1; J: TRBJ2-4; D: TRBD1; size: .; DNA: TGCAGTTCTATTGGACAGGCGCTAGCCAAAAACATTCAGTACTTC; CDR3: CSSIGQALAKNIQYF
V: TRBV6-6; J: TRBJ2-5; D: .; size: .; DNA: TGTGCCAGCAGTCACTCAGTAGGACAAGAGACCCAGTACTTC; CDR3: CASSHSVGQETQYF
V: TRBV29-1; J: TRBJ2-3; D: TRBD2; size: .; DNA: TGCAGCGTTCCCCCGACTAGCGGGGCTAGCACAGATACGCAGTATTTT; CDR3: CSVPPTSGASTDTQYF